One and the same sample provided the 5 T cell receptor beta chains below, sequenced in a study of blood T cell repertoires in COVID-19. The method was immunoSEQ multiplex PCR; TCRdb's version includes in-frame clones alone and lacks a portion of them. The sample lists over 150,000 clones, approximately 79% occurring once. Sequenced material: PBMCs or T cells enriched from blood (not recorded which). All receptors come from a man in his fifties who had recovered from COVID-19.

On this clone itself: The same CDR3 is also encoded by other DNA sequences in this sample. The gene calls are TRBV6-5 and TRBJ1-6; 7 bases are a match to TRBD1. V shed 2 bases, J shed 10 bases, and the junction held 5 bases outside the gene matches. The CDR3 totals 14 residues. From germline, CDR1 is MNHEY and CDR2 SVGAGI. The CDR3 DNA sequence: TGTGCCAGCAGTTACCGACAGGGCTCCTCACCCCTCCACTTT. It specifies CASSYRQGSSPLHF.

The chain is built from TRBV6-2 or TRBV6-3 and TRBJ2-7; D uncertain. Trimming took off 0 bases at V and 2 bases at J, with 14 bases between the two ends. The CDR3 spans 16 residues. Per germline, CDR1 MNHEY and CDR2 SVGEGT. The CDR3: CASSYSQGRNTYEQYF. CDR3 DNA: TGTGCCAGCAGTTACTCTCAAGGCAGGAACACCTACGAGCAGTACTTC.

The CDR3 region is CASSYDRGPNEKLFF. CDR3 DNA sequence: TGCGCCAGCAGCTACGACAGGGGCCCTAATGAAAAACTGTTTTTT. The rearrangement uses TRBV4-1 and TRBJ1-4; 8 bases fit TRBD1. Germline CDR1 and CDR2: MGHRA and YSYEKL. The CDR3 extends over 15 amino acids. The V segment lost 5 bases and the J segment 3 bases; nucleotides outside the gene matches: 5.

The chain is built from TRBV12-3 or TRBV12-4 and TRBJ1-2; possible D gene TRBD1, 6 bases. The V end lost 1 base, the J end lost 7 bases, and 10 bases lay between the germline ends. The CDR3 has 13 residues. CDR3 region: CASSLVQGLGYTF. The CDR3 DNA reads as TGTGCCAGCAGTTTAGTACAGGGTCTTGGCTACACCTTC.

The CDR3 sequence: CASSRETGGNTEAFF. DNA of the CDR3: TGCGCCAGCAGCCGAGAGACAGGGGGGAACACTGAAGCTTTCTTT. The V call is TRBV5-1, the J call TRBJ1-1, with 9 bases aligning to TRBD1. The CDR3 consists of 15 residues. The V and J ends lost 4 bases and 1 base, in that order; junction bases with no gene match: 5. Germline V gene lookup returns CDR1 SGHRS and CDR2 YFSETQ.